One and the same sample provided the 24 T cell receptor beta chains below, sequenced in a study of shared clonotypes between healthy human individuals. Sequencing used immunoSEQ multiplex PCR; TCRdb keeps in-frame clones, though not all of them. The table has about 600,000 clones, 97% seen once. Sequencing used naive CD4+ T cells sorted from blood. The subset denotes: CD45RA+ positively selected. The receptors here all came from a woman aged 25 to 39 in good health.

The chain uses TRBV27 and TRBJ1-5; D is ambiguous. The CDR3 sequence is 14 residues long. Germline lookup yields CDR1 MNHEY and CDR2 SMNVEV (reference sequence). The V end lost 10 bases, the J end lost 0 bases, and 13 bases lay between the germline ends. CDR3 region: CATIDFYSNQPQHF. CDR3 sequence (DNA): TGTGCCACCATAGACTTTTATAGCAATCAGCCCCAGCATTTT.

This chain links TRBV6-6 with TRBJ2-1, with TRBD2 matching 10 bases. This CDR3 is 13 amino acids long. Unmatched junction bases numbered 2, after V lost 6 bases and J lost 6 bases. Germline V lookup: CDR1 MNHNY, CDR2 SVGAGI (reference sequence). Here the CDR3 reads CASRGTSANEQFF. The CDR3 DNA sequence: TGTGCCAGCAGGGGGACTAGCGCCAATGAGCAGTTCTTC.

V gene TRBV10-3 combines with J gene TRBJ2-3, with 7 positions matching TRBD2. After removal of 2 bases from V and 6 bases from J, the junction contained 14 bases not matched to a gene. This CDR3 is built from 17 residues. Germline CDR1 is ENHRY and CDR2 is SYGVKD. The CDR3 loop is CAISELPWTGAGDTQYF. DNA of the CDR3: TGTGCCATCAGTGAGCTCCCGTGGACGGGAGCGGGGGATACGCAGTATTTT.

This chain joins TRBV2 and TRBJ1-4; D is perhaps TRBD1 (5 bases). The V gene lost 6 bases and the J gene lost 0 bases, with 11 bases spanning the gap. CDR3 length: 15 residues. CDR1 and CDR2 (germline): SNHLY, FYNNEI. The CDR3 here is CASRGTVATNEKLFF. For the CDR3, the DNA is TGTGCCAGCAGGGGGACCGTCGCAACTAATGAAAAACTGTTTTTT.

Concerning this clone: A read error may account for a junction end that differs from germline. This chain connects TRBV7-9 to TRBJ1-5; maybe TRBD1 (5 bases). Germline V CDR1 and CDR2: SEHNR, FQNEAQ (reference sequence). The CDR3 is made up of 15 amino acids. The CDR3 sequence: CASTLGAGMDQPQHF. CDR3 coding DNA: TGTGCCAGCACCTTAGGGGCAGGGATGGATCAGCCCCAGCATTTT.

The V and J genes are TRBV29-1 and TRBJ2-5; D assignment may be TRBD1 or TRBD2 (5 bases each). Trimming cost V 4 bases and J 5 bases, with 11 bases left between them. The germline V gene encodes CDR1 SQVTM and CDR2 ANQGSEA. The CDR3 has 12 residues. The CDR3 loop reads CSVARDEETQYF. The CDR3 nucleotides are TGCAGCGTTGCACGGGACGAGGAGACCCAGTACTTC.

The V call is TRBV5-1, the J call TRBJ2-5; D may be TRBD2 (6 bases). Deletions cut 4 bases from V and 0 bases from J, with 16 bases between. The CDR3 sequence is 16 residues long. Germline V gives CDR1 SGHRS, CDR2 YFSETQ. In nucleotides, the CDR3 is TGCGCCAGCAGCACAAATCTAGCGACCGACCAAGAGACCCAGTACTTC. Translated, it gives CASSTNLATDQETQYF.

This rearrangement joins TRBV20-1 to TRBJ2-1; D gene uncertain. The CDR3 contains 10 residues. V shed 4 bases and J shed 7 bases, with 5 bases lying between them. Germline CDR1 reads DFQATT; CDR2 reads SNEGSKA (reference sequence). CDR3: CSAMGNEQFF. For the CDR3, the DNA is TGCAGTGCTATGGGTAATGAGCAGTTCTTC.

This sequence joins TRBV5-1 and TRBJ2-3, with D maybe TRBD2 (6 bases). The germline V gene encodes CDR1 SGHRS and CDR2 YFSETQ. The CDR3 has 15 residues. V lost 5 bases to trimming and J lost 0 bases, with 13 bases between them. The CDR3 sequence is CASSHRLDSTDTQYF. The CDR3 DNA sequence: TGCGCCAGCAGTCACAGACTAGATAGCACAGATACGCAGTATTTT.

This rearrangement joins TRBV18 to TRBJ2-3, with a possible D match to TRBD1 (5 bases). From germline, CDR1 is KGHSH and CDR2 LQKENI. The length of the CDR3 is 13 residues. Trimming took 4 bases from V and 3 from J, leaving 8 bases between them. CDR3 DNA sequence: TGTGCCAGCTCACGGACAAATACAGATACGCAGTATTTT. It translates to CASSRTNTDTQYF.

This chain links TRBV10-2 with TRBJ2-7; D could derive from TRBD1 or TRBD2 (5 bases each). V was pared by 6 bases and J by 7 bases, with 13 bases between. Germline-derived CDR1 and CDR2 are WSHSY and SAAADI. This CDR3 region has 12 residues. CDR3 amino acids: CASRDGTGEQYF. CDR3 sequence (DNA): TGCGCCAGCAGAGACGGGACGGGTGAGCAGTACTTC.

The chain uses TRBV18 and TRBJ1-2; D is perhaps TRBD1 (6 bases). With 3 bases removed from V and 7 bases from J, the gap between germline ends came to 15 bases. Germline V gene sequence: CDR1 KGHSH, CDR2 LQKENI. This CDR3 contains 14 residues. The CDR3 spells CASSPDRTRFGYTF. The DNA for the CDR3 is TGTGCCAGCTCACCCGACAGGACAAGATTTGGCTACACCTTC. The full variable domain, rest sourced from reference TRBV18 and TRBJ1-2, is NAGVMQNPRHLVRRRGQEARLRCSPMKGHSHVYWYRQLPEEGLKFMVYLQKENIIDESGMPKERFSAEFPKEGPSILRIQQVVRGDSAAYFCASSPDRTRFGYTFGSGTRLTVV.

V and J are TRBV5-1 and TRBJ1-2; D uncertain. The CDR3 is 15 amino acids. CDR1 and CDR2 from the germline V gene are SGHRS and YFSETQ. Trimming pared 5 bases from V and 2 bases from J, leaving 16 bases between. The CDR3 loop reads CASSRNTESNYGYTF. The CDR3 DNA reads as TGCGCCAGCAGTCGTAATACCGAGTCGAACTATGGCTACACCTTC.

The rearrangement links TRBV5-6 to TRBJ2-7; no clear D. The CDR3 totals 13 residues. V shed 0 bases and J shed 4 bases, with 8 bases lying between them. Germline loops: CDR1 SGHDT, CDR2 YYEEEE. CDR3 in amino acids: CASSLGTQYEQYF. The CDR3 DNA is TGTGCCAGCAGCTTGGGGACGCAATACGAGCAGTACTTC.

The gene calls are TRBV28 and TRBJ2-7; 10 nucleotides line up with TRBD2. Germline assignment: CDR1 MDHEN and CDR2 SYDVKM. V lost 5 bases to trimming and J lost 1 base; unmatched junction nucleotides: 5. The CDR3 spans 15 residues. In DNA, the CDR3 is TGTGCCAGCAGTACTAGCGGGATGGCATCCTACGAGCAGTACTTC. Protein product: CASSTSGMASYEQYF.

The J gene is TRBJ1-5, the V gene TRBV2; TRBD1 agrees at 7 bases. Germline CDR1 SNHLY, CDR2 FYNNEI. V shed 2 bases and J 2 bases; nucleotides not matched to a gene: 9. The CDR3 loop spans 17 amino acids. The chain's CDR3 is CASSEHGTAVGNQPQHF. The CDR3, as DNA: TGTGCCAGCAGTGAACATGGGACAGCCGTCGGCAATCAGCCCCAGCATTTT. Full variable domain (remainder filled in from reference TRBV2 and TRBJ1-5): EPEVTQTPSHQVTQMGQEVILRCVPISNHLYFYWYRQILGQKVEFLVSFYNNEISEKSEIFDDQFSVERPDGSNFTLKIRSTKLEDSAMYFCASSEHGTAVGNQPQHFGDGTRLSIL.

As regards this clone: The sample holds other DNA sequences that translate to the same CDR3. The V gene is TRBV5-1, the J gene TRBJ2-2; D unresolved. Per germline, CDR1 SGHRS and CDR2 YFSETQ. V lost 4 bases, J lost 0 bases, and 7 bases lay in between. This CDR3 spans 14 amino acids. The CDR3: CASSLGSNTGELFF. The CDR3 bases are TGCGCCAGCAGCCTAGGGTCGAACACCGGGGAGCTGTTTTTT.

V and J are TRBV19 and TRBJ2-3; 8 nucleotides align to TRBD2. V lost 10 bases and J lost 4; bases outside the gene matches: 10. The CDR3 runs 14 residues. The germline V gene has CDR1 LNHDA and CDR2 SQIVND (reference sequence). Here the CDR3 reads CAISAGAPPDTQYF. As DNA, the CDR3 is TGTGCCATCTCAGCGGGAGCACCGCCAGATACGCAGTATTTT.

The chain couples TRBV6-6 to TRBJ2-7; TRBD2 is a possible D gene (6 bases). Between the trimmed V and J ends, which lost 4 bases and 4 bases, there was a span of 20 bases. Germline-derived CDR1 and CDR2 are MNHNY and SVGAGI (reference sequence). This CDR3 spans 16 amino acids. CDR3 protein: CASSSTGLEGFYEQYF. Here the CDR3 DNA reads TGTGCCAGCAGTTCAACGGGACTTGAGGGGTTTTACGAGCAGTACTTC.

The V call is TRBV15, the J call TRBJ1-6; possible D gene TRBD1, 5 bases. Germline CDR1 is LNHNV and CDR2 is YYDKDF (reference sequence). Trimming took 0 bases from V and 1 from J, leaving 10 bases between them. CDR3 length equals 17 residues. The CDR3 loop reads CATSRDRGMSYNSPLHF. As DNA, the CDR3 is TGTGCCACCAGCAGAGATCGGGGGATGTCCTATAATTCACCCCTCCACTTT. The variable domain in full, completed from reference TRBV15 and TRBJ1-6, reads DAMVIQNPRYQVTQFGKPVTLSCSQTLNHNVMYWYQQKSSQAPKLLFHYYDKDFNNEADTPDNFQSRRPNTSFCFLDIRSPGLGDTAMYLCATSRDRGMSYNSPLHFGNGTRLTVT.

This clone was seen a single time. V is TRBV28 and J is TRBJ2-7; the D is unclear. V was cut by 6 bases and J by 2 bases, with 8 bases left in between. Per germline, CDR1 MDHEN and CDR2 SYDVKM. The CDR3 contains 12 residues. The CDR3 DNA follows: TGTGCCAGCAGCCAACGGGCCTACGAGCAGTACTTC. Translation gives CASSQRAYEQYF. The complete variable domain, with remaining parts taken from reference TRBV28 and TRBJ2-7, reads DVKVTQSSRYLVKRTGEKVFLECVQDMDHENMFWYRQDPGLGLRLIYFSYDVKMKEKGDIPEGYSVSREKKERFSLILESASTNQTSMYLCASSQRAYEQYFGPGTRLTVT.

The chain links TRBV4-1 to TRBJ1-1; 9 bases are shared with TRBD1. CDR3 length equals 15 residues. CDR1 and CDR2 from the germline V gene are MGHRA and YSYEKL. With 4 bases clipped from V and 0 bases from J, the junction kept 3 bases outside the gene matches. The chain's CDR3 is CASSPGQGMNTEAFF. DNA for the CDR3: TGCGCCAGCAGCCCCGGACAGGGGATGAACACTGAAGCTTTCTTT.

The V and J genes are TRBV2 and TRBJ2-1; possible D gene TRBD1, 6 bases. Trimming took off 4 bases at V and 6 bases at J, with 13 bases between the two ends. The V gene's germline CDR1 is SNHLY and CDR2 FYNNEI. This CDR3 comprises 14 residues. The CDR3 loop is CASSVLGAVNEQFF. CDR3 nucleotide sequence: TGTGCCAGCAGTGTGCTGGGGGCGGTCAATGAGCAGTTCTTC.

The chain combines TRBV11-2 with TRBJ2-7, with 10 bases matching TRBD2. This CDR3 comprises 15 residues. Germline CDR1 is SGHAT and CDR2 is FQNNGV. Trimming at V came to 5 bases and at J to 3 bases, leaving 7 bases not matched to a gene. The CDR3 region is CASSGDRLAGYEQYF. The CDR3 nucleotides read TGTGCCAGCAGCGGGGACAGACTAGCGGGCTACGAGCAGTACTTC.